The 32 T cell receptor beta chains below come from one sample, sequenced in a study of identical twins. Each CDR3 protein is one row after TCRdb ran MiXCR on the 5' RACE reads. The sample has 350,000 to 450,000 distinct CDR3 sequences, less than 20% seen once. The sample was naive T cells sorted from blood. The receptors come from a man aged 50-59 years in good health.

This clonotype was seen a handful of times. This chain connects TRBV6-1 to TRBJ1-2; D perhaps matches TRBD1 (5 bases). This CDR3 spans 14 amino acids. Deletions cut 7 bases from V and 3 bases from J, with 15 bases between. Germline-derived CDR1 and CDR2 are MNHNS and SASEGT. The CDR3: CASNHRDGYYGYTF. Written as DNA, the CDR3 is TGTGCCAGCAACCACCGGGACGGCTACTATGGCTACACCTTC.

The V gene is TRBV9, the J gene TRBJ2-3; D assignment may be TRBD1 or TRBD2 (5 bases each). CDR3 length: 15 amino acids. Between the trimmed V and J ends, which lost 4 bases and 0 bases, there was a span of 12 bases. Per the germline V gene, CDR1 is SGDLS and CDR2 is YYNGEE. CDR3 region: CASSPWGGSTDTQYF. CDR3 nucleotides: TGTGCCAGCAGCCCCTGGGGCGGGAGCACAGATACGCAGTATTTT.

This chain connects TRBV6-2 or TRBV6-3 to TRBJ2-7; TRBD1 agrees at 7 bases. V lost 2 bases and J lost 3; bases outside the gene matches: 4. CDR3 size: 14 residues. Germline CDR1 and CDR2: MNHEY and SVGEGT. The CDR3 region has the DNA TGTGCCAGCAGTTACGGGACAGACTTCTACGAGCAGTACTTC. It specifies CASSYGTDFYEQYF.

J is TRBJ2-3 and V is TRBV6-2 or TRBV6-3; tentatively, D is TRBD2 (5 bases). CDR3 size: 14 residues. V lost 3 bases and J lost 4, with 11 bases in between. The germline V gene has CDR1 MNHEY and CDR2 SVGEGT. Here the CDR3 reads CASSYRGIPDTQYF. The CDR3 bases are TGTGCCAGCAGTTATAGAGGGATCCCAGATACGCAGTATTTT.

In DNA, the CDR3 is TGCAGTGCTAGATCTCCGGGACTCCAAAGCACAGATACGCAGTATTTT. It codes for CSARSPGLQSTDTQYF. The genes are TRBV20-1 and TRBJ2-3; D is perhaps TRBD2 (6 bases). The V gene's germline CDR1 is DFQATT and CDR2 SNEGSKA (reference sequence). The CDR3 is 16 residues long. The germline V and J ends were trimmed by 2 bases and 0 bases, with 15 bases remaining between them.

This clonotype has at least ten counts. The V gene is TRBV24-1, the J gene TRBJ2-1, with 13 bases fitting TRBD2. Looked up from germline, CDR1 is KGHDR and CDR2 is SFDVKD. The V segment lost 3 bases and the J segment 14 bases; nucleotides outside the gene matches: 3. CDR3 size: 13 residues. The CDR3, as DNA: TGTGCCACCAGTGATGGACTAGCGGGAGAGAAGTTCTTC. Amino acids: CATSDGLAGEKFF.

CDR3 DNA sequence: TGTGCCACCAGTATCGGGAGTAGCAATCAGCCCCAGCATTTT. It codes for CATSIGSSNQPQHF. The chain has TRBV24-1 and TRBJ1-5, with D unresolved. This CDR3 region has 14 residues. V was pared by 6 bases and J by 0 bases, with 8 bases between. CDR1 and CDR2 from the germline V gene are KGHDR and SFDVKD.

This clonotype was picked up many times. The rearrangement uses TRBV14 and TRBJ1-2, with D possibly TRBD1 on 5 matching bases. Per germline, CDR1 SGHDN and CDR2 FVKESK. Trimming removed 1 base at V and 7 bases at J, with 13 bases between. The CDR3 is 14 amino acids. CDR3 amino acids: CASSQGPGARGYTF. CDR3 nucleotide sequence: TGTGCCAGCAGCCAAGGTCCCGGGGCCCGTGGCTACACCTTC.

This clonotype was counted ten times or more. The chain employs TRBV20-1 and TRBJ2-2; D is unclear. This CDR3 comprises 14 residues. Trimming pared 0 bases from V and 4 bases from J, leaving 9 bases between. Germline loops: CDR1 DFQATT, CDR2 SNEGSKA (reference sequence). The CDR3 DNA is TGCAGTGCTAGAGATTTTATTTTCACCGGGGAGCTGTTTTTT. Its translation is CSARDFIFTGELFF.

This clonotype has more than one count but fewer than ten. The chain links TRBV20-1 to TRBJ1-1, with D possibly TRBD1 on 6 matching bases. V was cut by 5 bases and J by 4 bases, with 17 bases left in between. The CDR3 runs 14 residues. Per the germline V gene, CDR1 is DFQATT and CDR2 is SNEGSKA (reference sequence). CDR3 bases: TGCAGTGCTGGACAAGCTACAGGGACCACTGAAGCTTTCTTT. Its protein product is CSAGQATGTTEAFF.

This clonotype has only a few counts. This chain links TRBV27 with TRBJ2-3, with a tentative D call TRBD2 (6 bases). The CDR3 extends over 14 amino acids. V gave up 5 bases and J gave up 2 bases, with 11 bases separating them. Germline V gene sequence: CDR1 MNHEY, CDR2 SMNVEV (reference sequence). DNA of the CDR3: TGTGCCAGCAGTAGAGAGCGGGCCACAGATACGCAGTATTTT. As protein: CASSRERATDTQYF.

The chain uses TRBV27 and TRBJ2-5; D unclear. The germline V gene encodes CDR1 MNHEY and CDR2 SMNVEV (reference sequence). Trimming took 6 bases from V and 1 from J, leaving 18 bases between them. CDR3 size: 16 residues. The DNA of the CDR3 is TGTGCCAGCAGATACCTCCCTAGTCCCTCCCAAGAGACCCAGTACTTC. Amino acids: CASRYLPSPSQETQYF.

This clonotype was observed at least ten times. The CDR3 loop is CASSQKPGSRSGANVLTF. CDR3 nucleotide sequence: TGCGCCAGCAGCCAGAAGCCAGGGTCCCGGTCTGGGGCCAACGTCCTGACTTTC. The chain carries TRBV4-1 and TRBJ2-6, with D perhaps matching TRBD1 (5 bases). Trimming left V 3 bases short and J 1 base short, with 16 bases between. Germline V gene lookup returns CDR1 MGHRA and CDR2 YSYEKL. This CDR3 comprises 18 residues.

The chain has TRBV7-9 and TRBJ2-2, with D unresolved. The germline V gene has CDR1 SEHNR and CDR2 FQNEAQ (reference sequence). This CDR3 comprises 13 residues. V dropped 1 base and J dropped 5 bases, with 5 bases sitting between them. CDR3 coding DNA: TGTGCCAGCAGCTTAGAACGGACCGGGGAGCTGTTTTTT. It encodes CASSLERTGELFF.

This clonotype occurred a few times. The chain uses TRBV12-5 and TRBJ1-1; D remains ambiguous. V dropped 1 base and J dropped 2 bases, with 5 bases sitting between them. The CDR3 consists of 13 residues. CDR1 is LGHNT, CDR2 FRNRAP, per germline. DNA of the CDR3: TGTGCTAGTGGTTTGGGGGTTAACACTGAAGCTTTCTTT. Amino acids: CASGLGVNTEAFF.

This clonotype was observed a few times. The chain links TRBV20-1 to TRBJ2-7; 11 bases are shared with TRBD1. V lost 6 bases to trimming and J lost 2 bases; unmatched junction nucleotides: 9. This CDR3 region has 15 residues. The germline CDR1 and CDR2 sequences are DFQATT and SNEGSKA (reference sequence). CDR3 region: CSAQDRGQGAYEQYF. CDR3 nucleotide sequence: TGCAGTGCCCAAGACCGGGGACAGGGGGCCTACGAGCAGTACTTC.

This clonotype was seen ten or more times. The V gene is TRBV11-1, the J gene TRBJ1-1; 7 bases are shared with TRBD1. The CDR3 loop spans 14 amino acids. Germline values: CDR1 SGHAT, CDR2 FQDESV (reference sequence). Unmatched junction bases numbered 7, after V lost 4 bases and J lost 5 bases. The CDR3 nucleotides are TGTGCCAGCAGCTCCGGAGCAGGGGGTACTGAAGCTTTCTTT. The encoded protein is CASSSGAGGTEAFF.

This clonotype was observed a handful of times. The V and J genes are TRBV4-2 and TRBJ1-6; TRBD1 might be the D (6 bases). This CDR3 has 16 amino acids. Trimming cost V 6 bases and J 2 bases, with 14 bases left between them. Germline V gene data show CDR1 as LGHNA and CDR2 as YNFKEQ. CDR3 amino acids: CASRRRGGPYNSPLHF. The CDR3 nucleotides read TGTGCCAGCAGGCGAAGAGGGGGACCCTATAATTCACCCCTCCACTTT.

The rearrangement links TRBV18 to TRBJ1-3; 11 nucleotides line up with TRBD1. V dropped 3 bases and J dropped 6; count of bases not matched to a gene: 4. From germline, CDR1 is KGHSH and CDR2 LQKENI. The length of the CDR3 is 15 residues. The CDR3 DNA is TGTGCCAGCTCACCCCGGACAGGGGGCGAAAACACCATATATTTT. This gives the protein CASSPRTGGENTIYF. Variable domain in full (rest from reference TRBV18 and TRBJ1-3): NAGVMQNPRHLVRRRGQEARLRCSPMKGHSHVYWYRQLPEEGLKFMVYLQKENIIDESGMPKERFSAEFPKEGPSILRIQQVVRGDSAAYFCASSPRTGGENTIYFGEGSWLTVV.

There are a few counts of this clonotype. The chain uses TRBV20-1 and TRBJ1-6; no reliable D call. The CDR3 length is 14 residues. Between the trimmed V and J ends, which lost 0 bases and 7 bases, there was a span of 10 bases. Germline-derived CDR1 and CDR2 are DFQATT and SNEGSKA (reference sequence). DNA for the CDR3: TGCAGTGCTAGAGAGCCCGGTGGAAATTCACCCCTCCACTTT. It encodes CSAREPGGNSPLHF.

A remark on this clonotype: The junction differs from germline at one of its ends, possibly a read error. The chain couples TRBV7-7 to TRBJ2-1, with 7 positions matching TRBD2. There are 13 residues in the CDR3. Germline V gene sequence: CDR1 SSHAT, CDR2 FNYEAQ (reference sequence). CDR3 sequence: CASSLGGGGEQFF. The CDR3, as DNA: TGTGCTAGCAGCTTAGGTGGCGGGGGTGAGCAGTTCTTC.

This clonotype was seen at least ten times. In DNA form, the CDR3 reads TGTGCCAGCAGCTTAGAGGGCAGGGGGCTCTCTGAAGCTTTCTTT. Translated, it gives CASSLEGRGLSEAFF. The genes are TRBV7-2 and TRBJ1-1; 8 nucleotides agree with TRBD1. This CDR3 comprises 15 residues. V was pared by 1 base and J by 6 bases, with 7 bases of the junction left unmatched. Per the germline V gene, CDR1 is SGHTA and CDR2 is FQGNSA.

DNA for the CDR3: TGCGCCAGCAGCCAAGAGTCAAGGGAAGACGCGGGGGGCCTCACTGAAGCTTTCTTT. It encodes CASSQESREDAGGLTEAFF. V is TRBV4-3 and J is TRBJ1-1; maybe TRBD1 (6 bases). The V and J ends lost 0 bases and 4 bases respectively, with 24 bases between them. In germline, CDR1 is LGHNA, CDR2 YSLEER. CDR3 length equals 19 residues.

The sample holds one count of this clonotype. V is TRBV6-5 and J is TRBJ2-2, with D maybe TRBD1 (5 bases). CDR3 length equals 12 residues. V lost 6 bases and J lost 5, with 7 bases in between. Germline CDR1 is MNHEY and CDR2 is SVGAGI. The CDR3 bases are TGTGCCAGCAGGCAGGGAACCGGGGAGCTGTTTTTT. Translated: CASRQGTGELFF.

The V gene is TRBV7-3, the J gene TRBJ2-1; 8 bases fit TRBD2. J lost 7 bases, V lost 4 bases, and 12 bases had no gene match. CDR3 length: 16 amino acids. The germline V gene has CDR1 SGHTA and CDR2 FQGTGA. The CDR3 region is CASSSDSGILTNEQFF. The CDR3 DNA is TGTGCCAGCAGCTCAGATAGCGGGATTTTGACAAATGAGCAGTTCTTC.

This chain uses TRBV5-1 with TRBJ2-3; D might be TRBD1 (5 bases). Trimming left V 0 bases short and J 8 bases short, with 19 bases between. This CDR3 has 16 residues. CDR1 and CDR2 (germline): SGHRS, YFSETQ. CDR3 region: CASSLGQGRLSFTQYF. DNA for the CDR3: TGCGCCAGCAGCTTGGGGCAGGGTAGACTCAGCTTTACGCAGTATTTT.

This chain links TRBV7-2 with TRBJ1-5, with D possibly TRBD1 on 5 matching bases. There are 15 residues in the CDR3. CDR1 SGHTA and CDR2 FQGNSA come from the germline V gene. V was trimmed by 0 bases and J by 7 bases, leaving 13 bases between them. The CDR3 loop reads CASSLARGVGQPQHF. The CDR3, as DNA: TGTGCCAGCAGCTTAGCGAGAGGGGTGGGGCAGCCCCAGCATTTT. Full variable domain (outside the CDR3, taken from reference TRBV7-2 and TRBJ1-5): GAGVSQSPSNKVTEKGKDVELRCDPISGHTALYWYRQSLGQGLEFLIYFQGNSAPDKSGLPSDRFSAERTGGSVSTLTIQRTQQEDSAVYLCASSLARGVGQPQHFGDGTRLSIL.

This clonotype was counted a few times. This sequence joins TRBV12-3 or TRBV12-4 and TRBJ1-5, with 8 positions matching TRBD1. The CDR3 spans 18 residues. The ends lost 6 bases at V and 2 bases at J; junction bases unmatched: 15. The CDR3 is CASSRFGRGLVGNQPQHF. In DNA form, the CDR3 reads TGTGCCAGCAGCCGGTTTGGCAGGGGGCTTGTTGGCAATCAGCCCCAGCATTTT.

Many counts were recorded for this clonotype. A read error may produce the germline difference seen at one junction end. The chain links TRBV29-1 to TRBJ2-1; TRBD2 aligns across 8 bases. CDR1 is SQVTM, CDR2 ANQGSEA, per germline. The CDR3 has 13 residues. The CDR3, as DNA: TGTGGATTAGCGGGGACGAATTACAATGAGCAGTTCTTC. This encodes CGLAGTNYNEQFF.

The chain has TRBV6-5 and TRBJ1-5; TRBD1 might be the D (5 bases). CDR1 is MNHEY, CDR2 SVGAGI, per germline. Trimming stripped 3 bases from V and 7 bases from J, with 13 bases between. The CDR3 is 14 residues long. DNA for the CDR3: TGTGCCAGCAGTTATTCCGGGGCTGGCCAGCCCCAGCATTTT. Protein sequence: CASSYSGAGQPQHF.

This clonotype was counted ten times or more. The chain combines TRBV28 with TRBJ2-1, with 10 bases lining up with TRBD2. J was trimmed by 10 bases and V by 3 bases; bases with no gene match: 9. The CDR3 consists of 15 residues. Germline CDR1 is MDHEN and CDR2 is SYDVKM. The CDR3: CASSFMGLAIREQFF. The CDR3 nucleotides are TGTGCCAGCAGTTTCATGGGACTAGCGATTAGGGAGCAGTTCTTC.

V is TRBV7-2 and J is TRBJ2-5; perhaps TRBD2 as D (6 bases). The CDR3 extends over 15 amino acids. Trimming left V 1 base short and J 1 base short, with 10 bases between. Germline V gene data show CDR1 as SGHTA and CDR2 as FQGNSA. This CDR3 reads CASSLGRGAQETQYF. CDR3 sequence (DNA): TGTGCCAGCAGCTTAGGGCGGGGAGCCCAAGAGACCCAGTACTTC.